The 10 T cell receptor beta chains below all came from one sample that was sequenced in a study of blood T cell repertoires in COVID-19. The assay was immunoSEQ multiplex PCR, and TCRdb's table has in-frame clones only and misses some. Of around 450,000 clones in the sample, roughly 87% were seen once. The sequencing input was PBMCs or T cells enriched from blood (not recorded which). Receptor source: a man between 18 and 29 years old who had recovered from COVID-19.

The chain recombines TRBV3-1 (or the pseudogene TRBV3-2) with TRBJ2-7, with TRBD2 identical over 12 bases. The germline CDR1 and CDR2 sequences are LGHDT and YNNKEL (reference sequence). V gave up 2 bases and J gave up 5 bases; unmatched junction bases: 4. The CDR3 runs to 15 residues. DNA of the CDR3: TGTGCCAGCAGCCAAAGGACTAGCGGGAAGGACGAGCAGTACTTC. This gives the protein CASSQRTSGKDEQYF.

V usage is TRBV6-1 and J usage is TRBJ2-7; 9 bases are a match to TRBD1. Germline-derived CDR1 and CDR2 are MNHNS and SASEGT. J lost 5 bases, V lost 3 bases, and 8 bases had no gene match. The CDR3 loop spans 15 amino acids. The CDR3 region has the DNA TGTGCCAGCAGTGAGGTCACGGACAGGGGTGACGAGCAGTACTTC. Translating it yields CASSEVTDRGDEQYF.

The rearrangement uses TRBV7-2 and TRBJ2-1, with no clear D. Germline-derived CDR1 and CDR2 are SGHTA and FQGNSA. The V end was cut by 3 bases, the J end by 13 bases, with 13 bases between. The CDR3 has 12 residues. CDR3: CASSFQKRDQFF. The CDR3, as DNA: TGTGCCAGCAGCTTCCAAAAGCGTGATCAGTTCTTC. Together with reference TRBV7-2 and TRBJ2-1, the CDR3 gives the full variable domain: GAGVSQSPSNKVTEKGKDVELRCDPISGHTALYWYRQSLGQGLEFLIYFQGNSAPDKSGLPSDRFSAERTGGSVSTLTIQRTQQEDSAVYLCASSFQKRDQFFGPGTRLTVL.

The chain carries TRBV7-9 and TRBJ2-3; TRBD1 agrees at 9 bases. J was trimmed by 6 bases and V by 5 bases; bases with no gene match: 9. The germline gives CDR1 SEHNR, CDR2 FQNEAQ (reference sequence). The CDR3 extends over 15 amino acids. CDR3 protein: CASSPQGARTDTQYF. CDR3 bases: TGTGCCAGCAGCCCACAGGGGGCAAGAACCGATACGCAGTATTTT.

This clone came up a few times. The V gene is TRBV28, the J gene TRBJ1-4; 9 positions match TRBD1. Germline CDR1 and CDR2: MDHEN and SYDVKM. The V gene end was trimmed by 6 bases and the J gene end by 5 bases; junction bases not matched to a gene: 4. This CDR3 has 14 residues. The CDR3 DNA follows: TGTGCCAGCAGGCCAACAGGGGGCAATGAAAAACTGTTTTTT. Translating it yields CASRPTGGNEKLFF.

CDR3: CATGGSEQFF. CDR3 nucleotides: TGTGCCACCGGAGGCAGTGAGCAGTTCTTC. The V and J genes are TRBV15 and TRBJ2-1, with D possibly matching TRBD2 (5 bases). The length of the CDR3 is 10 residues. The V end was cut by 8 bases, the J end by 9 bases, with 8 bases between. Per germline, CDR1 LNHNV and CDR2 YYDKDF (reference sequence).

CDR3 loop: CASRGPDRAGYTF. In DNA form, the CDR3 reads TGTGCCAGCAGGGGGCCTGACAGGGCTGGCTACACCTTC. The gene calls are TRBV12-3 or TRBV12-4 and TRBJ1-2; 7 bases are shared with TRBD1. The V gene end was trimmed by 6 bases and the J gene end by 7 bases; junction bases not matched to a gene: 8. CDR3 size: 13 residues.

This chain links TRBV27 with TRBJ1-2; D gene uncertain. The germline CDR1 and CDR2 sequences are MNHEY and SMNVEV (reference sequence). CDR3 size: 12 residues. Trimming pared 6 bases from V and 6 bases from J, leaving 11 bases between. In DNA form, the CDR3 reads TGTGCCAGCAGCGGCGGATACCATGGCTACACCTTC. Translating it yields CASSGGYHGYTF.

Here the CDR3 reads CASSLVGLKGSGNTIYF. CDR3 bases: TGTGCCAGCAGCTTGGTGGGGCTTAAAGGCTCTGGAAACACCATATATTTT. The chain recombines TRBV5-8 with TRBJ1-3; possibly TRBD1 for D (5 bases). The CDR3 length is 17 residues. Trimming took off 0 bases at V and 0 bases at J, with 13 bases between the two ends. Looked up from germline, CDR1 is SGHTS and CDR2 is YDEGEE.

The rearrangement joins TRBV18 to TRBJ1-6, with a tentative D call TRBD1 (5 bases). Trimming took off 6 bases at V and 0 bases at J, with 9 bases between the two ends. Germline-derived CDR1 and CDR2 are KGHSH and LQKENI. The CDR3 runs to 15 residues. The chain's CDR3 is CASSAGNSYNSPLHF. In nucleotides, the CDR3 is TGTGCCAGCTCCGCAGGGAACTCCTATAATTCACCCCTCCACTTT.